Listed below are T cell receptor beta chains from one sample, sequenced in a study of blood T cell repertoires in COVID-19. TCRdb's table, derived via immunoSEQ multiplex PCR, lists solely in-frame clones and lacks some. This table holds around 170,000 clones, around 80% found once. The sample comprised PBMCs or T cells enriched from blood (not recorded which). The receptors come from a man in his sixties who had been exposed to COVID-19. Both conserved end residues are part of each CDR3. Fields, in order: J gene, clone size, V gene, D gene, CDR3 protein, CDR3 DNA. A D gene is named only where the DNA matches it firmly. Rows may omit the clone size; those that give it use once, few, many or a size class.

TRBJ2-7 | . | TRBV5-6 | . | CASSSGLSTYEQYF | TGTGCCAGCAGCTCGGGACTGTCAACCTACGAGCAGTACTTC
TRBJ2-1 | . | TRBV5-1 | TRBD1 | CASSLTGVTYNEQFF | TGCGCCAGCAGTCTCACAGGGGTAACGTACAATGAGCAGTTCTTC
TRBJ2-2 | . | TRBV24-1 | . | CATGNRDGNTGELFF | TGTGCCACGGGGAACAGGGACGGTAACACCGGGGAGCTGTTTTTT
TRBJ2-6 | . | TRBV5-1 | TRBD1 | CASSLWGFFAGQASSGANVLTF | TGCGCCAGCAGCTTGTGGGGTTTTTTTGCTGGACAGGCCAGCTCTGGGGCCAACGTCCTGACTTTC
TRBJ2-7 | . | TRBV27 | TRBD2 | CASSPGAGGTYEQYF | TGTGCCAGCAGTCCCGGGGCGGGAGGAACCTACGAGCAGTACTTC
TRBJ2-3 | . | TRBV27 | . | CASSPRQSTDTQYF | TGTGCCAGCAGTCCCCGACAGAGCACAGATACGCAGTATTTT
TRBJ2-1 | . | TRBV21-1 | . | CASSKHRRESPYNEQFF | TGTGCCAGCAGCAAACACAGGCGGGAGAGTCCCTACAATGAGCAGTTCTTC
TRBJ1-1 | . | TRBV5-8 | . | CASSLWGTLNTEAFF | TGTGCCAGCAGCTTGTGGGGGACACTGAACACTGAAGCTTTCTTT
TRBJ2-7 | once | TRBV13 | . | CASSLGTVTYEQYF | TGTGCCAGCAGCTTAGGGACAGTCACCTACGAGCAGTACTTC
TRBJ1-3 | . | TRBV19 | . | CASREQGRGNTIYF | TGTGCCAGTAGGGAACAGGGACGTGGAAACACCATATATTTT
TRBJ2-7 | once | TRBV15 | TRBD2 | CATSKELAGVYEQYF | TGTGCCACCAGCAAGGAGCTAGCGGGCGTCTACGAGCAGTACTTC
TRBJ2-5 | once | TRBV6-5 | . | CASGRTGQIKETQYF | TGTGCCAGCGGACGAACTGGACAGATAAAAGAGACCCAGTACTTC
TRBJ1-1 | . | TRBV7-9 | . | CASSLAAGRDTEAFF | TGTGCCAGCAGCTTAGCGGCAGGGAGGGACACTGAAGCTTTCTTT
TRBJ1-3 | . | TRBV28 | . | CASTTPGRLGNTIYF | TGTGCCAGCACCACACCGGGTCGGCTTGGAAACACCATATATTTT
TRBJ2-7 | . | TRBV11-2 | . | CASSLGPDSTYEQYF | TGTGCCAGCAGCCTAGGTCCGGACAGCACCTACGAGCAGTACTTC
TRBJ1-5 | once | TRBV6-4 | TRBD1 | CASTPRTGAGSNQPQHF | TGTGCCAGCACCCCCCGGACAGGGGCGGGGAGCAATCAGCCCCAGCATTTT
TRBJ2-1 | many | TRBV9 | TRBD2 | CASSGSRQTSGLNNEQFF | TGTGCCAGCAGCGGAAGCCGGCAGACTAGCGGGCTTAACAATGAGCAGTTCTTC
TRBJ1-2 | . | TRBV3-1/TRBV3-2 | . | CASSQGGGGYTF | TGTGCCAGCAGCCAAGGCGGGGGGGGCTACACCTTC
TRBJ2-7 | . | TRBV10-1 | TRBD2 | CASSESGTSAYNEQYF | TGCGCCAGCAGTGAGTCTGGGACTAGTGCCTATAACGAGCAGTACTTC
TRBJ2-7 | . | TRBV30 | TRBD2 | CAGGGTDEQYF | TGTGCCGGGGGGGGTACAGACGAGCAGTACTTC
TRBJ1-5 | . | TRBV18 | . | CASSPTVPDQPQHF | TGTGCCAGCTCACCAACGGTTCCTGATCAGCCCCAGCATTTT
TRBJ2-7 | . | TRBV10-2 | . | CASSVRDSYEQYF | TGCGCCAGCAGTGTGAGGGACTCCTACGAGCAGTACTTC
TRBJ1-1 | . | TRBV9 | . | CASSVASANTEAFF | TGTGCCAGCAGCGTAGCGAGCGCGAACACTGAAGCTTTCTTT
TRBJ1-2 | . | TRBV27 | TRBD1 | CASSLFGTGSGYTF | TGTGCCAGCAGTTTATTCGGGACAGGGAGTGGCTACACCTTC
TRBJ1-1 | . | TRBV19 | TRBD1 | CASRLQGQNTEAFF | TGTGCCAGTAGGCTACAGGGGCAGAACACTGAAGCTTTCTTT
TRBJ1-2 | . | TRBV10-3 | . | CAISEPKTGRGDYGYTF | TGTGCCATCAGTGAACCGAAGACAGGTCGAGGGGACTATGGCTACACCTTC
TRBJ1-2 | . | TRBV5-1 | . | CASSLAVGGYGYTF | TGCGCCAGCAGCTTGGCCGTGGGGGGCTATGGCTACACCTTC
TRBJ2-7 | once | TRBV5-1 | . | CASGGRATYEQYF | TGCGCCAGCGGCGGGCGTGCAACCTACGAGCAGTACTTC
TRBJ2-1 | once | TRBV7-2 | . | CASSLVMKQGLYNEQFF | TGTGCCAGCAGCTTAGTCATGAAACAGGGCCTCTACAATGAGCAGTTCTTC
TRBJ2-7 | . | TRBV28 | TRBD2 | CASSPLGLSGEQYF | TGTGCCAGCAGTCCCCTGGGACTATCAGGGGAGCAGTACTTC
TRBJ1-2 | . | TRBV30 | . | CAWGLRGIPNYGYTF | TGTGCCTGGGGGCTCCGGGGGATACCTAACTATGGCTACACCTTC
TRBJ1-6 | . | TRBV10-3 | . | CAISASGTSYNSPLHF | TGTGCCATCAGTGCTAGTGGGACATCCTATAATTCACCCCTCCACTTT
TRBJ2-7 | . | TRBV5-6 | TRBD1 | CASSLPTGGEQYF | TGTGCCAGCAGCTTGCCAACAGGGGGCGAGCAGTACTTC
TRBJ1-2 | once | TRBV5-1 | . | CASSSPGPPYGYTF | TGCGCCAGCAGCTCCCCTGGGCCCCCCTATGGCTACACCTTC
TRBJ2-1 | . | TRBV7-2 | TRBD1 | CASSSHRGPSSYNEQFF | TGTGCCAGCAGCTCTCACAGGGGCCCGAGCTCCTACAATGAGCAGTTCTTC
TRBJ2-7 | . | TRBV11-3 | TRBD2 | CASSLGGRAKGEQYF | TGTGCCAGCAGCTTAGGCGGGAGGGCCAAAGGCGAGCAGTACTTC
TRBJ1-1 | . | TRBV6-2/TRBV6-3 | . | CASSYGHSPGNTEAFF | TGTGCCAGCAGTTACGGACACTCGCCCGGGAACACTGAAGCTTTCTTT
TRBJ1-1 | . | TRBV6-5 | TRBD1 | CASSSHRGATEAFF | TGTGCCAGCAGTTCACACAGGGGGGCCACTGAAGCTTTCTTT
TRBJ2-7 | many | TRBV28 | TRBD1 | CASSYRGETYEQYF | TGTGCCAGCAGTTACAGGGGCGAGACCTACGAGCAGTACTTC
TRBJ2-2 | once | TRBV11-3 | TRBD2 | CASSPGGGNTGELFF | TGTGCCAGCAGCCCGGGGGGGGGAAACACCGGGGAGCTGTTTTTT